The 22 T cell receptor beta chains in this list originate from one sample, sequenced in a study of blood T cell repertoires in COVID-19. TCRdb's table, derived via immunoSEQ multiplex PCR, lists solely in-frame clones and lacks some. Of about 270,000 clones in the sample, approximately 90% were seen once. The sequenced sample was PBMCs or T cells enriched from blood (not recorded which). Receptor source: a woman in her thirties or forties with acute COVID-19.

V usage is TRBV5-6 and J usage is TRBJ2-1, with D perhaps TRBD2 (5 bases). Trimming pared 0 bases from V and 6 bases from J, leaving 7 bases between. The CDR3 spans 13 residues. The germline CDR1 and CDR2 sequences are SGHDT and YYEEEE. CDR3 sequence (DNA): TGTGCCAGCAGCTTGGCCGGAGGCAATGAGCAGTTCTTC. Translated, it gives CASSLAGGNEQFF.

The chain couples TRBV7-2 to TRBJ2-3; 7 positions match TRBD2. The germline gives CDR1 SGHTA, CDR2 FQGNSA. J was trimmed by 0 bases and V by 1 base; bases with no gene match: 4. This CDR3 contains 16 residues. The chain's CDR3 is CASSLVPGLSTDTQYF. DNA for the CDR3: TGTGCCAGCAGCTTAGTTCCGGGACTAAGCACAGATACGCAGTATTTT.

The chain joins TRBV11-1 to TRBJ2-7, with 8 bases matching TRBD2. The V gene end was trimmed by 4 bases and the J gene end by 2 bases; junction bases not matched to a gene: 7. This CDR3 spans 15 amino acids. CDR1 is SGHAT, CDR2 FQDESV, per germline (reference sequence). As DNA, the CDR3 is TGTGCCAGCAGCTGGAGCGGGGGTCCAGCCTACGAGCAGTACTTC. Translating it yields CASSWSGGPAYEQYF.

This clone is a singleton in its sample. CDR3 coding DNA: TGTGCCAGCAGCTTGGACAGGGGACTTAACACTGAAGCTTTCTTT. Amino acid sequence: CASSLDRGLNTEAFF. The chain employs TRBV5-4 and TRBJ1-1, with 7 bases identical to TRBD1. J was trimmed by 2 bases and V by 0 bases; bases with no gene match: 4. Germline CDR1 reads SGHNT; CDR2 reads YYREEE (reference sequence). This CDR3 has 15 amino acids.

DNA of the CDR3: TGCGCCAGCAGCTTGGAGGGGAGGTCTAATGAAAAACTGTTTTTT. Amino acids: CASSLEGRSNEKLFF. The chain employs TRBV5-1 and TRBJ1-4; D possibly corresponds to TRBD1 (5 bases). CDR1 and CDR2 (germline): SGHRS, YFSETQ. This CDR3 has 15 amino acids. V gave up 0 bases and J gave up 3 bases, with 9 bases separating them.

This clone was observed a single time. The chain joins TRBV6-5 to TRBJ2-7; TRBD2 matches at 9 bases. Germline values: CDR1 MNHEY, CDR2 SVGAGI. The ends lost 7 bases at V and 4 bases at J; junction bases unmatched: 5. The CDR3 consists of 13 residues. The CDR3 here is CASKAGGGYEQYF. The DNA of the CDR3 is TGTGCCAGCAAAGCGGGGGGAGGATACGAGCAGTACTTC.

The CDR3 nucleotides are TGTGCCAGCAGTTCGGACAGGGTCAATCAGCCCCAGCATTTT. As protein: CASSSDRVNQPQHF. The chain joins TRBV7-2 to TRBJ1-5, with 8 positions matching TRBD1. The trim removed 6 bases at V and 3 bases at J, leaving 4 bases unmatched. Germline loops: CDR1 SGHTA, CDR2 FQGNSA. CDR3 length: 14 amino acids.

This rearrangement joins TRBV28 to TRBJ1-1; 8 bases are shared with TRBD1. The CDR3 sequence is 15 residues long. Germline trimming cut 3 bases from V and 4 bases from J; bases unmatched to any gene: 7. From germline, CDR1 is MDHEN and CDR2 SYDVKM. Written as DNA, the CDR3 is TGTGCCAGCAGTTTCCCAGGGGGCAGGGGCACTGAAGCTTTCTTT. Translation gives CASSFPGGRGTEAFF.

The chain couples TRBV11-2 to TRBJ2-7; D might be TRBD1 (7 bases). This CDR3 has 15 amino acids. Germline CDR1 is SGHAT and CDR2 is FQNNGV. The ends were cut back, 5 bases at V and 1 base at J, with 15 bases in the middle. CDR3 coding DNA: TGTGCCAGCAGCGCGGCAGGGGGAGGTTCCTACGAGCAGTACTTC. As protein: CASSAAGGGSYEQYF.

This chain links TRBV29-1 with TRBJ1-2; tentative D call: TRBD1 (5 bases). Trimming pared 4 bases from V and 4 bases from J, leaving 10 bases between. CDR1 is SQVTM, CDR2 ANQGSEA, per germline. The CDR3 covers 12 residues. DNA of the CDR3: TGCAGCGTTGCCGGGGGTGGCTATGGCTACACCTTC. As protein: CSVAGGGYGYTF.

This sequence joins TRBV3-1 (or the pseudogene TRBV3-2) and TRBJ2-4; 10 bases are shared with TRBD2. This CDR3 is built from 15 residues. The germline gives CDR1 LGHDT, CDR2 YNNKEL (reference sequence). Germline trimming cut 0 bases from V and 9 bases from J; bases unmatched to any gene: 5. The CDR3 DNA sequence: TGTGCCAGCAGCCAAGAGAAGGTAGCGGGAGGCATTCAGTACTTC. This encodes CASSQEKVAGGIQYF.

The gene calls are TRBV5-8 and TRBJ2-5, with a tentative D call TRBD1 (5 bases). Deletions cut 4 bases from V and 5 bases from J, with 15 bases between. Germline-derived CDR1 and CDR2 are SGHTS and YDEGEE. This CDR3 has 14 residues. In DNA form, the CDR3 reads TGTGCCAGCAGCCGACAGCCAGGGTGGGAGACCCAGTACTTC. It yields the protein CASSRQPGWETQYF.

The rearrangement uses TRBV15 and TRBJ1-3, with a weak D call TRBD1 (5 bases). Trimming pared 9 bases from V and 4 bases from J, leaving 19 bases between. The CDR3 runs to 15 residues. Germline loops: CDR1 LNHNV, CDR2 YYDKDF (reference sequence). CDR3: CATMTARASGNTIYF. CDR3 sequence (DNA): TGTGCCACGATGACAGCTCGGGCTTCGGGAAACACCATATATTTT.

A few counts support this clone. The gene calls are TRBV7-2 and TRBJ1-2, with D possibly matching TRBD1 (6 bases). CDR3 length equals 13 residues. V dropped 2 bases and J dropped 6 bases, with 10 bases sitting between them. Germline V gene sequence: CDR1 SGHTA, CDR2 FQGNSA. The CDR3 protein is CASSLTGRDGYTF. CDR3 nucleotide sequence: TGTGCCAGCAGCTTAACAGGGCGTGATGGCTACACCTTC. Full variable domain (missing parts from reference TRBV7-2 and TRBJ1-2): GAGVSQSPSNKVTEKGKDVELRCDPISGHTALYWYRQSLGQGLEFLIYFQGNSAPDKSGLPSDRFSAERTGGSVSTLTIQRTQQEDSAVYLCASSLTGRDGYTFGSGTRLTVV.

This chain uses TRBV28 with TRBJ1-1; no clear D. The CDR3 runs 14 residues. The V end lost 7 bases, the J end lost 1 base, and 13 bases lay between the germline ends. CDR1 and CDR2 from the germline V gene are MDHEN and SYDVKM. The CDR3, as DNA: TGTGCCAGCAATGGTATTTCAGGGAACACTGAAGCTTTCTTT. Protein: CASNGISGNTEAFF. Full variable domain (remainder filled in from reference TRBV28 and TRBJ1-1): DVKVTQSSRYLVKRTGEKVFLECVQDMDHENMFWYRQDPGLGLRLIYFSYDVKMKEKGDIPEGYSVSREKKERFSLILESASTNQTSMYLCASNGISGNTEAFFGQGTRLTVV.

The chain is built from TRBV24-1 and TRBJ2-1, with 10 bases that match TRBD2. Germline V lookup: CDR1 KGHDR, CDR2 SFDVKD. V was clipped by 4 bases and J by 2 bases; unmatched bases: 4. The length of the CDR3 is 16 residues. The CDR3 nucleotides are TGTGCCACCAGTGAATATAGCGGGAGGCCCTACAATGAGCAGTTCTTC. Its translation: CATSEYSGRPYNEQFF.

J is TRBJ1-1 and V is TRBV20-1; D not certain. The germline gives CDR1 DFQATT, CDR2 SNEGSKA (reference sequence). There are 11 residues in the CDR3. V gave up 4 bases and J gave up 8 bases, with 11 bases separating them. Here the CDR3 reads CSAKEGSEAFF. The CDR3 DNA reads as TGCAGTGCTAAAGAGGGCAGCGAAGCTTTCTTT.

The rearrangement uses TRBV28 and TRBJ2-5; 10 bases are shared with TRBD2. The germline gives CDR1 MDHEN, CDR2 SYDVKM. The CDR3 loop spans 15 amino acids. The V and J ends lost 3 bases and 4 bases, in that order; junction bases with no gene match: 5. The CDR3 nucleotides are TGTGCCAGCAGTTTGCAAGCGGGGGGGCGAGAGACCCAGTACTTC. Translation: CASSLQAGGRETQYF.

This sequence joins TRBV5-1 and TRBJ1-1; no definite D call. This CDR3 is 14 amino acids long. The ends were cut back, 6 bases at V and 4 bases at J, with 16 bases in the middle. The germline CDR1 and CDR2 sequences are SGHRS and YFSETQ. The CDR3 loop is CASNNPSGSTEAFF. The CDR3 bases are TGCGCCAGCAACAACCCGTCGGGGAGCACTGAAGCTTTCTTT.

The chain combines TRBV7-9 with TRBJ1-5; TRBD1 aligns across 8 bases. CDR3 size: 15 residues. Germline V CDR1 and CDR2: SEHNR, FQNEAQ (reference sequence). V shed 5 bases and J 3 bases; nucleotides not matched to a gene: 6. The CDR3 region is CASSPGTGPNQPQHF. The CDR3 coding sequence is TGTGCCAGCAGCCCCGGGACAGGCCCCAATCAGCCCCAGCATTTT.

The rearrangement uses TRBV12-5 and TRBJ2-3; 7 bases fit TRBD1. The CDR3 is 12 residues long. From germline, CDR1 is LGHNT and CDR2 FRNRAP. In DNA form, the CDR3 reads TGTGCATCGACAGGGATGGGAGATACGCAGTATTTT. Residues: CASTGMGDTQYF.

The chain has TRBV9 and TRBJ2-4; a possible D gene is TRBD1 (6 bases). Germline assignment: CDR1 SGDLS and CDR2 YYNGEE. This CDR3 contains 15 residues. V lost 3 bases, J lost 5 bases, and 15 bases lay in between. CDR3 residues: CASSAIAGGENIQYF. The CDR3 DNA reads TGTGCCAGCAGCGCTATAGCTGGGGGCGAAAACATTCAGTACTTC.